This T cell receptor beta chain came from a study of shared T cell receptors in the human thymus (dated by TCRdb to 2020 to 2022). Study-level background: The study examined how self-reactive, shared T-cell receptor alpha chains are generated in the human thymus.

The library was built by means of the immunoSEQ multiplex PCR assay. This immuneACCESS table, as held by TCRdb, lists in-frame sequences with V and J called but not all clones. Of the missing ones, under half trace to an unresolved V gene in checked studies; the others have no known cause. For this sample there are under 450,000 clones; more than 85% appear just once. Roughly 0.02% of the sample is taken by the ten largest. For this clone: Its antigen is still unknown. No base quality values were provided; no much bigger clone lies one nucleotide off.

The sequence derives from a human donor. The sequenced material came from thymocytes.

The sequence in DNA is TGTGCCAGCCAGGACAGGGGCGGAAACACCATATATTTT. It specifies CASQDRGGNTIYF. The rearrangement combines TRBV19 with TRBJ1-3, and TRBD1 matches 9 of the central bases. Relative to germline, V is missing 9 bases and J is missing 4 bases, with 4 bases of the junction outside any gene match. Sequences LNHDA (CDR1) and SQIVND (CDR2) are obtained from the germline V gene (reference sequence). Spanning cysteine to phenylalanine, the CDR3 consists of 13 amino acids. CDR3 DNA is the only sequence kept; it has 39 bases, read in frame from the first base.